A single sample is the source of the 17 T cell receptor beta chains below, sequenced in a study of shared clonotypes between healthy human individuals (dated by TCRdb to between 2020 and 2021). The method was the immunoSEQ multiplex PCR assay. As stored in TCRdb, this immuneACCESS dataset retains in-frame rearrangements with V and J assigned. A fraction of the clones does not appear; measured against another copy, unresolved V genes explain less than half of the discrepancy, and the remainder lacks a known reason. Here the sample has about 1.1 million clones; 70% to 80% occur a single time. Almost 0.9% of the sample is in the top ten clones. The material sequenced was memory CD4+ T cells from PBMCs. In the paper's terms, the cell subset or site label means: CD45RA-negative fraction. The receptors stem from a man between 18 and 35 years old in good health. Some clones in this sample may be carry-over from other donors' samples.

The chain joins TRBV5-1 to TRBJ2-5, with D perhaps TRBD2 (5 bases). There are 16 residues in the CDR3. Germline values: CDR1 SGHRS, CDR2 YFSETQ. Trimming stripped 4 bases from V and 2 bases from J, with 18 bases between. The CDR3 loop is CASSPVGGSAQETQYF. As DNA, the CDR3 is TGCGCCAGCAGCCCGGTCGGTGGGAGCGCGCAAGAGACCCAGTACTTC. The complete variable domain, with remaining parts taken from reference TRBV5-1 and TRBJ2-5, reads KAGVTQTPRYLIKTRGQQVTLSCSPISGHRSVSWYQQTPGQGLQFLFEYFSETQRNKGNFPGRFSGRQFSNSRSEMNVSTLELGDSALYLCASSPVGGSAQETQYFGPGTRLLVL.

The chain is built from TRBV27 and TRBJ2-1; 10 nucleotides match TRBD2. Germline V gene data show CDR1 as MNHEY and CDR2 as SMNVEV (reference sequence). The CDR3 spans 14 residues. With V trimmed by 7 bases and J by 7 bases, 7 bases remained unmatched. This CDR3 reads CASTSSGRRNEQFF. In nucleotides, the CDR3 is TGTGCCAGCACCTCTAGCGGGAGAAGGAATGAGCAGTTCTTC.

The chain carries TRBV7-3 and TRBJ1-2; the D is unclear. CDR1 SGHTA and CDR2 FQGTGA come from the germline V gene. The CDR3 loop spans 15 amino acids. V lost 2 bases and J lost 4, with 14 bases in between. The CDR3 DNA reads TGTGCCAGCAGCTTACCGGGATGGTCCCCCTATGGCTACACCTTC. Its protein is CASSLPGWSPYGYTF.

The genes are TRBV11-2 and TRBJ1-2, with D unclear. Trimming cost V 3 bases and J 1 base, with 12 bases left between them. The CDR3 has 15 amino acids. The V gene's germline CDR1 is SGHAT and CDR2 FQNNGV. The CDR3 DNA follows: TGTGCCAGCAGCTTCTCGGCAGACCTTAACTATGGCTACACCTTC. This encodes CASSFSADLNYGYTF.

The genes are TRBV6-5 and TRBJ1-5; 7 nucleotides line up with TRBD1. Trimming took 6 bases from V and 7 from J; bases not matched to a gene: 12. The V gene's germline CDR1 is MNHEY and CDR2 SVGAGI. This CDR3 comprises 15 residues. CDR3: CASRGLAGGRQPQHF. The CDR3 DNA reads TGTGCCAGCAGGGGGTTGGCAGGGGGTAGACAGCCCCAGCATTTT.

The J gene is TRBJ2-5, the V gene TRBV7-9, with D maybe TRBD2 (5 bases). The CDR3 consists of 14 residues. V shed 5 bases and J shed 9 bases, with 19 bases lying between them. Germline V gene lookup returns CDR1 SEHNR and CDR2 FQNEAQ (reference sequence). The CDR3 sequence: CASSILDPGWAQYF. CDR3 sequence (DNA): TGTGCCAGCAGCATCCTCGACCCGGGATGGGCCCAGTACTTC.

The chain combines TRBV28 with TRBJ2-6; D might be TRBD2 (6 bases). V lost 11 bases and J 3 bases, leaving 17 bases between the germline ends. The CDR3 is 15 amino acids. Germline V CDR1 and CDR2: MDHEN, SYDVKM. The CDR3 is CAVMTRGSGANVLTF. The CDR3 DNA sequence: TGTGCCGTCATGACTAGGGGCAGTGGGGCCAACGTCCTGACTTTC.

The chain is built from TRBV30 and TRBJ1-3, with a possible D match to TRBD1 (6 bases). In germline, CDR1 is GTSNPN, CDR2 SVGIG (reference sequence). The CDR3 contains 14 residues. V lost 2 bases, J lost 1 base, and 9 bases lay in between. DNA of the CDR3: TGTGCCTGGAGTCAGGACAGTTCTGGAAACACCATATATTTT. It yields the protein CAWSQDSSGNTIYF.

The chain links TRBV5-1 to TRBJ2-2, with D possibly matching TRBD1 (6 bases). V was shortened by 3 bases and J by 0 bases, with 12 bases between the two germline ends. The CDR3 has 16 residues. Germline V gene data show CDR1 as SGHRS and CDR2 as YFSETQ. The CDR3 protein is CASSYSDRSNTGELFF. For the CDR3, the DNA is TGCGCCAGCAGCTACTCGGACAGATCGAACACCGGGGAGCTGTTTTTT.

The DNA of the CDR3 is TGTGCCAGCAGCTTAACAGGGCACAATCAGCCCCAGCATTTT. Protein product: CASSLTGHNQPQHF. The rearrangement joins TRBV7-9 to TRBJ1-5, with D perhaps matching TRBD1 (6 bases). Trimming pared 2 bases from V and 3 bases from J, leaving 8 bases between. The germline CDR1 and CDR2 sequences are SEHNR and FQNEAQ (reference sequence). The CDR3 extends over 14 amino acids.

This clone was seen a single time. V gene TRBV7-2 combines with J gene TRBJ2-5; D unresolved. CDR1 and CDR2 (germline): SGHTA, FQGNSA. This CDR3 region has 12 residues. Trimming took 2 bases from V and 3 from J, leaving 4 bases between them. The CDR3 sequence is CASSLLKETQYF. CDR3 sequence (DNA): TGTGCCAGCAGCTTACTCAAAGAGACCCAGTACTTC.

A few counts support this clone. The rearrangement uses TRBV29-1 and TRBJ1-2; 7 positions agree with TRBD1. This CDR3 comprises 15 residues. The germline V gene encodes CDR1 SQVTM and CDR2 ANQGSEA. V trimming: 7 bases; J trimming: 7 bases; junction bases outside the gene matches: 18. CDR3 sequence: CSAAAPETGNSGYTF. CDR3 in DNA: TGCAGCGCCGCCGCCCCGGAGACAGGGAATTCTGGCTACACCTTC.

The V and J genes are TRBV15 and TRBJ1-3; no clear D. The CDR3 covers 14 residues. Germline V lookup: CDR1 LNHNV, CDR2 YYDKDF (reference sequence). V was cut by 1 base and J by 4 bases, with 8 bases left in between. This CDR3 reads CATSRGLAGNTIYF. The CDR3 DNA sequence: TGTGCCACCAGCAGAGGGCTGGCGGGAAACACCATATATTTT.

The chain combines TRBV15 with TRBJ2-7, with 7 bases identical to TRBD1. This CDR3 contains 16 residues. CDR1 and CDR2 (germline): LNHNV, YYDKDF (reference sequence). Unmatched junction bases numbered 12, after V lost 0 bases and J lost 7 bases. The CDR3 region is CATSRDPGQLLSEQYF. The CDR3 region has the DNA TGTGCCACCAGCAGAGATCCGGGACAGCTTCTTTCGGAGCAGTACTTC.

This clone was picked up one time. The V and J genes are TRBV7-2 and TRBJ2-5; D gene unclear. The V end lost 4 bases, the J end lost 2 bases, and 8 bases lay between the germline ends. The CDR3 has 13 amino acids. Germline V gene sequence: CDR1 SGHTA, CDR2 FQGNSA. CDR3 region: CASSSSGQETQYF. The DNA of the CDR3 is TGTGCCAGCAGCTCGTCCGGGCAAGAGACCCAGTACTTC.

The V gene is TRBV5-6, the J gene TRBJ2-3, with D maybe TRBD2 (5 bases). The CDR3 extends over 15 amino acids. Looked up from germline, CDR1 is SGHDT and CDR2 is YYEEEE. The V end lost 2 bases, the J end lost 2 bases, and 12 bases lay between the germline ends. In DNA form, the CDR3 reads TGTGCCAGCAGCTTAGTCGAGCGGTACACAGATACGCAGTATTTT. Amino acids: CASSLVERYTDTQYF. The variable domain in full, completed from reference TRBV5-6 and TRBJ2-3, reads DAGVTQSPTHLIKTRGQQVTLRCSPKSGHDTVSWYQQALGQGPQFIFQYYEEEERQRGNFPDRFSGHQFPNYSSELNVNALLLGDSALYLCASSLVERYTDTQYFGPGTRLTVL.

V usage is TRBV7-3 and J usage is TRBJ2-5; no clear D gene. The J call is in doubt because the DNA end fits TRBJ2-7 better. The CDR3 is made up of 13 amino acids. Germline CDR1 and CDR2: SGHTA and FQGTGA. The CDR3 protein is CASSLKGQYEQYF. For the CDR3, the DNA is TGTGCCAGCAGCTTAAAGGGCCAGTACGAGCAGTACTTC.